Sequencing of this T cell receptor beta chain was carried out in a study of human T cells and chemical hapten exposure. This clonotype was recorded many times. Its antigen is currently unknown. With 3 bases removed from V and 2 bases from J, the gap between germline ends came to 11 bases. The CDR3 covers 14 residues. The germline V gene has CDR1 LNHDA and CDR2 SQIVND (reference sequence). Overall study results and limits: Expanded TCRs were compared with controls, and the expanded TCRs formed significantly more large CDR3 similarity clusters. Once DPC sensitization occurred, TCRs above 1 in 1000 frequency showed no change.

TCRdb re-derived calls from the RACE reads in MiXCR, one entry per CDR3 protein. The sample has roughly 100,000 distinct CDR3 sequences, 10% to 13% seen once; the top ten hold more than 2.5%. Stated time point: pre-sensitization, week 0. Treatment here: therapeutic diphenylcyclopropenone sensitization with weekly scalp DPC. At patch-test visits, sampling came before the patch test. Before extraction, the whole blood was not fractionated, and total RNA was taken from it. This sequence was found in a woman in her sixties or seventies with alopecia areata. Some clones in this sample may be carry-over from other donors' samples. Sequencing was performed on whole blood, taken in connection with sensitization to the hapten diphenylcyclopropenone (DPC). The V call is TRBV19, the J call TRBJ2-7, with D perhaps assigned TRBD1 or TRBD2 (5 bases each). In nucleotides, the CDR3 is TGTGCCAGTAGTATGGGTCGGGGCCCCTACGAGCAGTACTTC. This codes for CASSMGRGPYEQYF.